The 27 T cell receptor beta chains listed next were all sequenced from one sample in a study of graft-versus-host responses after intestinal transplantation. TCRdb keeps only in-frame clones here, not all; method: immunoSEQ multiplex PCR. This sample has about 96,000 clones; about 90% occur once, and the top ten carry around 0.17%. No cognate antigen is known for these TCRs. Sequenced here: unstimulated CD4+ T cells sorted from spleen or lymph node cells, sampled before intestinal transplant. The receptors were gathered from a human donor who received an intestinal transplant.

The rearrangement uses TRBV25-1 and TRBJ2-5; 7 bases map to TRBD2. The germline V gene encodes CDR1 MGHDK and CDR2 SYGVNS. The V and J ends lost 6 bases and 2 bases, in that order; junction bases with no gene match: 6. The CDR3 covers 14 residues. The CDR3 DNA reads TGTGCCAGCAGGTGGGGGGGGTCACAAGAGACCCAGTACTTC. This codes for CASRWGGSQETQYF.

The chain employs TRBV5-6 and TRBJ2-7; no firm D call. Germline loops: CDR1 SGHDT, CDR2 YYEEEE. V gave up 1 base and J gave up 2 bases, with 4 bases separating them. The CDR3 is 12 amino acids. Here the CDR3 DNA reads TGTGCCAGCAGCTTGCTTCCCTACGAGCAGTACTTC. As protein: CASSLLPYEQYF.

The chain's CDR3 is CASSRTSASYNEQFF. As DNA, the CDR3 is TGCGCCAGCAGCCGCACTAGCGCTTCCTACAATGAGCAGTTCTTC. J is TRBJ2-1 and V is TRBV5-1, with TRBD2 identical over 7 bases. CDR1 SGHRS and CDR2 YFSETQ come from the germline V gene. The junction had 5 bases not matched to a gene; V was cut back by 4 bases and J by 1 base. The CDR3 totals 15 residues.

The chain carries TRBV2 and TRBJ2-7; D ambiguous. The V end lost 2 bases, the J end lost 2 bases, and 4 bases lay between the germline ends. Germline CDR1 is SNHLY and CDR2 is FYNNEI. The CDR3 contains 12 residues. CDR3 residues: CASSESAYEQYF. CDR3 DNA: TGTGCCAGCAGTGAAAGCGCCTACGAGCAGTACTTC.

V is TRBV28 and J is TRBJ2-2; D might be TRBD2 (5 bases). The CDR3 covers 14 residues. V lost 7 bases, J lost 6 bases, and 15 bases lay in between. Per the germline V gene, CDR1 is MDHEN and CDR2 is SYDVKM. The CDR3 spells CASTFPGMAGELFF. DNA for the CDR3: TGTGCCAGCACCTTCCCGGGGATGGCCGGGGAGCTGTTTTTT. The full variable domain, completed using reference TRBV28 and TRBJ2-2, is DVKVTQSSRYLVKRTGEKVFLECVQDMDHENMFWYRQDPGLGLRLIYFSYDVKMKEKGDIPEGYSVSREKKERFSLILESASTNQTSMYLCASTFPGMAGELFFGEGSRLTVL.

The chain is built from TRBV10-3 and TRBJ2-7, with TRBD2 matching 13 bases. This CDR3 comprises 15 residues. The germline V gene encodes CDR1 ENHRY and CDR2 SYGVKD. Trimming cost V 2 bases and J 4 bases; bases outside gene matches: 2. In DNA form, the CDR3 reads TGTGCCATCAGTGAGAGGACTAGCGGGAGTTACGAGCAGTACTTC. Its protein is CAISERTSGSYEQYF.

The CDR3 coding sequence is TGTGCCAGCAGCCCCCCGGGTAGCGGGAACAACTACGAGCAGTACTTC. This sequence encodes CASSPPGSGNNYEQYF. The rearrangement links TRBV28 to TRBJ2-7; TRBD2 matches 8 bases. The V segment lost 6 bases and the J segment 3 bases; nucleotides outside the gene matches: 13. The CDR3 runs 16 residues. In germline, CDR1 is MDHEN, CDR2 SYDVKM. Full variable domain (rest looked up from reference TRBV28 and TRBJ2-7): DVKVTQSSRYLVKRTGEKVFLECVQDMDHENMFWYRQDPGLGLRLIYFSYDVKMKEKGDIPEGYSVSREKKERFSLILESASTNQTSMYLCASSPPGSGNNYEQYFGPGTRLTVT.

This clone was detected only once. The CDR3 region has the DNA TGTGCCAGCAGTTACGGACAGGGGCGGACTGAAGCTTTCTTT. Translating it yields CASSYGQGRTEAFF. This chain joins TRBV6-5 and TRBJ1-1; 9 bases match TRBD1. V shed 2 bases, J shed 5 bases, and the junction held 3 bases outside the gene matches. CDR1 is MNHEY and CDR2 is SVGAGI in the germline V gene. The CDR3 is made up of 14 amino acids.

This clone was seen a single time. V gene TRBV7-2 combines with J gene TRBJ2-5; D is possibly TRBD1 (6 bases). The CDR3 sequence is 14 residues long. V lost 5 bases and J 7 bases, leaving 17 bases between the germline ends. CDR1 SGHTA and CDR2 FQGNSA come from the germline V gene. The CDR3 sequence is CASSQGHSSGTQYF. The CDR3 nucleotides read TGTGCCAGCAGCCAGGGACATAGCTCAGGGACCCAGTACTTC.

The chain is built from TRBV6-1 and TRBJ1-3; possible D gene TRBD1, 6 bases. Germline values: CDR1 MNHNS, CDR2 SASEGT. The CDR3 loop spans 15 amino acids. Trimming took off 7 bases at V and 2 bases at J, with 15 bases between the two ends. The CDR3 DNA follows: TGTGCCAGCATAGTCACAGGGAGTACTGGAAACACCATATATTTT. This gives the protein CASIVTGSTGNTIYF.

The chain joins TRBV20-1 to TRBJ1-1; tentative D call: TRBD1 (6 bases). V was pared by 4 bases and J by 3 bases, with 6 bases between. This CDR3 has 11 amino acids. The germline V gene encodes CDR1 DFQATT and CDR2 SNEGSKA (reference sequence). CDR3 region: CSATGDTEAFF. In DNA, the CDR3 is TGCAGTGCTACAGGGGACACTGAAGCTTTCTTT.

The chain has TRBV6-5 and TRBJ2-1; D possibly corresponds to TRBD2 (6 bases). The CDR3 has 14 residues. Trimming stripped 7 bases from V and 10 bases from J, with 20 bases between. Germline V CDR1 and CDR2: MNHEY, SVGAGI. In nucleotides, the CDR3 is TGTGCCAGCACCCCGCCGGGCGGGGCGGGCGAGCAGTTCTTC. Its translation is CASTPPGGAGEQFF.

This chain uses TRBV30 with TRBJ1-2; TRBD1 might be the D (6 bases). Germline V gene lookup returns CDR1 GTSNPN and CDR2 SVGIG (reference sequence). Trimming cost V 3 bases and J 1 base, with 12 bases left between them. This CDR3 spans 14 amino acids. CDR3 nucleotide sequence: TGTGCCTGGAGACTATCAGGGGTTAACTATGGCTACACCTTC. It translates to CAWRLSGVNYGYTF.

This clone was seen only once. This chain connects TRBV19 to TRBJ2-1, with a tentative D call TRBD1 (7 bases). Germline V CDR1 and CDR2: LNHDA, SQIVND (reference sequence). The CDR3 loop spans 14 amino acids. Deletions cut 5 bases from V and 1 base from J, with 9 bases between. The CDR3, as DNA: TGTGCCAGTAGTTCAGGGGGGTCCTACAATGAGCAGTTCTTC. This translates into CASSSGGSYNEQFF.

This chain connects TRBV21-1 to TRBJ2-5; TRBD2, as called in the table, went unchecked against the DNA. TRBV21-1 is tagged as a pseudogene. CDR3 length equals 18 residues. The chain's CDR3 is CASPSGGDQILRAETQYF. The CDR3 DNA reads as TGTGCCAGCCCTAGCGGGGGGGACCAAATCCTCCGGGCGGAGACCCAGTACTTC.

The gene calls are TRBV5-4 and TRBJ2-3, with D possibly TRBD1 on 6 matching bases. The germline CDR1 and CDR2 sequences are SGHNT and YYREEE (reference sequence). CDR3 length equals 13 residues. The V gene lost 2 bases and the J gene lost 6 bases, with 10 bases spanning the gap. The CDR3 DNA reads as TGTGCCAGCAGCTTTCTGAGGGGGGATACGCAGTATTTT. Protein sequence: CASSFLRGDTQYF.

The rearrangement links TRBV10-3 to TRBJ2-6, with D possibly matching TRBD2 (5 bases). In germline, CDR1 is ENHRY, CDR2 SYGVKD. This CDR3 contains 15 residues. Trimming took off 6 bases at V and 0 bases at J, with 9 bases between the two ends. The CDR3 region is CAIRDSGSGANVLTF. The CDR3 DNA is TGTGCCATCAGGGACTCCGGCTCTGGGGCCAACGTCCTGACTTTC.

The V and J genes are TRBV6-4 and TRBJ1-1; 7 bases agree with TRBD1. The germline gives CDR1 MRHNA, CDR2 SNTAGT. The CDR3 loop spans 20 amino acids. The J segment lost 0 bases and the V segment lost 5 bases, leaving 21 bases of the junction unmatched. CDR3 coding DNA: TGTGCCAGCAGTCGGCAACTAATTACAGGGGCGAGGAGGATGAACACTGAAGCTTTCTTT. This translates into CASSRQLITGARRMNTEAFF.

This rearrangement joins TRBV9 to TRBJ2-7, with TRBD2 matching over 10 bases. The CDR3 is made up of 13 amino acids. Germline V gene sequence: CDR1 SGDLS, CDR2 YYNGEE. J gave up 6 bases and V 0 bases, and 0 bases lay outside the gene matches. CDR3 protein: CASSVGLAGEQYF. In nucleotides, the CDR3 is TGTGCCAGCAGCGTAGGACTAGCGGGCGAGCAGTACTTC.

The rearrangement joins TRBV11-2 to TRBJ1-4; D not resolved. The germline V gene encodes CDR1 SGHAT and CDR2 FQNNGV. This CDR3 comprises 15 residues. The ends were cut back, 8 bases at V and 3 bases at J, with 16 bases in the middle. In DNA form, the CDR3 reads TGTGCCAGCGGCGCTGGTCAGGTGGCTAATGAAAAACTGTTTTTT. Protein sequence: CASGAGQVANEKLFF.

This chain uses TRBV28 with TRBJ1-5; D call uncertain. CDR3 length: 12 amino acids. CDR1 and CDR2 from the germline V gene are MDHEN and SYDVKM. V was pared by 9 bases and J by 2 bases, with 8 bases between. The chain's CDR3 is CASGRGNQPQHF. The CDR3 DNA reads as TGTGCCAGTGGGAGGGGCAATCAGCCCCAGCATTTT.

This CDR3 is CASRIQGGGETQYF. In DNA, the CDR3 is TGTGCCAGCAGAATACAGGGGGGCGGGGAGACCCAGTACTTC. This sequence joins TRBV6-5 and TRBJ2-5; 8 bases are shared with TRBD1. The CDR3 totals 14 residues. From germline, CDR1 is MNHEY and CDR2 SVGAGI. After removal of 6 bases from V and 5 bases from J, the junction contained 8 bases not matched to a gene.

The chain combines TRBV27 with TRBJ1-2; the D is unclear. The germline CDR1 and CDR2 sequences are MNHEY and SMNVEV (reference sequence). The V gene lost 10 bases and the J gene lost 5 bases, with 26 bases spanning the gap. CDR3 size: 16 residues. Written as DNA, the CDR3 is TGTGCCACCTTTGGGCCTCGGCCTCAACTCGGATATGGCTACACCTTC. Amino acid sequence: CATFGPRPQLGYGYTF.

This sequence joins TRBV28 and TRBJ1-2; D is perhaps TRBD1 (5 bases). Trimming removed 5 bases at V and 2 bases at J, with 9 bases between. The CDR3 consists of 13 residues. The germline V gene encodes CDR1 MDHEN and CDR2 SYDVKM. CDR3 coding DNA: TGTGCCAGCAGTCCAGGGTTAAACTATGGCTACACCTTC. Protein product: CASSPGLNYGYTF.

The rearrangement joins TRBV5-1 to TRBJ2-7, with D possibly matching TRBD1 (6 bases). The CDR3 length is 14 residues. Germline V gene lookup returns CDR1 SGHRS and CDR2 YFSETQ. Trimming left V 3 bases short and J 3 bases short, with 13 bases between. CDR3 loop: CASSSDRQVYEQYF. The CDR3 nucleotides read TGCGCCAGCAGCTCTGACAGGCAGGTCTACGAGCAGTACTTC.

The chain has TRBV5-1 and TRBJ1-1; 11 bases agree with TRBD1. J was trimmed by 5 bases and V by 0 bases; bases with no gene match: 3. The CDR3 is made up of 15 amino acids. Per the germline V gene, CDR1 is SGHRS and CDR2 is YFSETQ. The CDR3 DNA is TGCGCCAGCAGCTTGGCGGACAGGGGGCGAACTGAAGCTTTCTTT. Translated, it gives CASSLADRGRTEAFF.

This clone was found once. The chain uses TRBV5-1 and TRBJ2-7; 11 bases line up with TRBD1. Germline V gene sequence: CDR1 SGHRS, CDR2 YFSETQ. The CDR3 runs to 15 residues. With 1 base clipped from V and 5 bases from J, the junction kept 5 bases outside the gene matches. The CDR3: CASSLYRDRGNEQYF. In DNA, the CDR3 is TGCGCCAGCAGCTTGTACCGGGACAGGGGGAACGAGCAGTACTTC.